The next 17 T cell receptor beta chains were all read from a single sample in a study of tumor-infiltrating T cells and Merkel cell polyomavirus. Whole-study context: The T cells studied were KLL-specific CD8+ cells against Merkel polyomavirus.

Immunohistochemistry showed robust Merkel cell polyomavirus Large T antigen staining in every patient's tumor. Measured with immunoSEQ multiplex PCR; TCRdb has only the in-frame clones, and not every one. The sample comprises about 25,000 clones, 70% to 90% of which are singletons, and more than 2.5% rests with the top ten. Sequenced input: lymph node tissue. The receptors here all came from a man over 45 with Merkel cell carcinoma.

This chain uses TRBV10-3 with TRBJ2-5; tentative D call: TRBD2 (5 bases). V lost 7 bases, J lost 2 bases, and 17 bases lay in between. The V gene's germline CDR1 is ENHRY and CDR2 SYGVKD. The CDR3 loop spans 15 amino acids. The CDR3 sequence: CAINDAGSVQETQYF. In DNA, the CDR3 is TGTGCCATCAACGACGCGGGTTCCGTACAAGAGACCCAGTACTTC.

The chain carries TRBV10-3 and TRBJ2-3; 9 nucleotides agree with TRBD2. J lost 0 bases, V lost 9 bases, and 4 bases had no gene match. This CDR3 is built from 14 residues. Germline-derived CDR1 and CDR2 are ENHRY and SYGVKD. As DNA, the CDR3 is TGTGCCATTCAAACTAGCGGGAGCACAGATACGCAGTATTTT. Its protein product is CAIQTSGSTDTQYF.

Only one count was recorded for this clone. J is TRBJ2-5 and V is TRBV27, with a weak D call TRBD2 (6 bases). V shed 5 bases and J shed 2 bases, with 12 bases lying between them. In germline, CDR1 is MNHEY, CDR2 SMNVEV (reference sequence). The CDR3 consists of 14 residues. CDR3 DNA: TGTGCCAGCAGTCCGATAAGCGGGCAAGAGACCCAGTACTTC. Amino acids: CASSPISGQETQYF.

The V and J genes are TRBV11-3 and TRBJ2-4, with 9 bases that match TRBD2. CDR3 length: 15 amino acids. Germline V gene sequence: CDR1 SGHNT, CDR2 YENEEA. V lost 0 bases and J lost 6; bases outside the gene matches: 3. The CDR3: CASSLELAGPNIQYF. DNA of the CDR3: TGTGCCAGCAGCTTAGAACTAGCGGGCCCAAACATTCAGTACTTC.

This sequence joins TRBV7-3 and TRBJ2-6, with 8 positions matching TRBD1. V lost 5 bases to trimming and J lost 8 bases; unmatched junction nucleotides: 8. Per the germline V gene, CDR1 is SGHTA and CDR2 is FQGTGA. CDR3 length: 15 amino acids. CDR3 DNA sequence: TGTGCCAGCAGCCTTCAGGGGGCCGGTACCAACGTCCTGACTTTC. It encodes CASSLQGAGTNVLTF.

The rearrangement joins TRBV28 to TRBJ1-4; possible D gene TRBD1, 5 bases. With 6 bases removed from V and 7 bases from J, the gap between germline ends came to 15 bases. Germline CDR1 reads MDHEN; CDR2 reads SYDVKM. CDR3 size: 14 residues. The CDR3 DNA sequence: TGTGCCAGCAGGGCCGGGGGTACGGTTGAAAAACTGTTTTTT. Translation gives CASRAGGTVEKLFF.

This chain connects TRBV19 to TRBJ1-4; D remains unclear. The ends were cut back, 6 bases at V and 4 bases at J, with 9 bases in the middle. Germline CDR1 and CDR2: LNHDA and SQIVND (reference sequence). The CDR3 has 13 residues. DNA for the CDR3: TGTGCCAGTAGGACACAGATTAATGAAAAACTGTTTTTT. This gives the protein CASRTQINEKLFF.

V is TRBV6-5 and J is TRBJ2-1; a possible D gene is TRBD2 (5 bases). Trimming took 4 bases from V and 7 from J, leaving 11 bases between them. This CDR3 contains 13 residues. The germline V gene has CDR1 MNHEY and CDR2 SVGAGI. In DNA form, the CDR3 reads TGTGCCAGCAGTTCAGGAGGCGATAATGAGCAGTTCTTC. The encoded protein is CASSSGGDNEQFF.

CDR3 loop: CATSEHNYGYTF. The CDR3 region has the DNA TGTGCCACCAGCGAACACAACTATGGCTACACCTTC. The chain is built from TRBV15 and TRBJ1-2; no clear D. Germline CDR1 is LNHNV and CDR2 is YYDKDF (reference sequence). Deletions cut 5 bases from V and 2 bases from J, with 6 bases between. This CDR3 has 12 amino acids.

The genes are TRBV5-1 and TRBJ2-1, with 9 bases identical to TRBD2. This CDR3 spans 13 amino acids. Germline CDR1 is SGHRS and CDR2 is YFSETQ. V lost 9 bases and J lost 6; bases outside the gene matches: 7. The CDR3 DNA reads TGCGCCACCGGGACTAGCCCGACCAATGAGCAGTTCTTC. Its translation: CATGTSPTNEQFF.

The CDR3 bases are TGTGCCAGCAGAGGTACAGGCACCGGGGAGCTGTTTTTT. It specifies CASRGTGTGELFF. This rearrangement joins TRBV6-1 to TRBJ2-2; possibly TRBD1 for D (5 bases). CDR1 is MNHNS, CDR2 SASEGT, per germline. Trimming took 6 bases from V and 4 from J, leaving 9 bases between them. The CDR3 is made up of 13 amino acids.

This sequence joins TRBV10-2 and TRBJ2-7; possible D gene TRBD1, 6 bases. V was trimmed by 7 bases and J by 2 bases, leaving 18 bases between them. CDR1 and CDR2 from the germline V gene are WSHSY and SAAADI. The CDR3 has 15 amino acids. CDR3 loop: CASTYTGTTTYEQYF. CDR3 nucleotide sequence: TGCGCCAGCACGTACACCGGGACAACAACCTACGAGCAGTACTTC.

The rearrangement joins TRBV5-1 to TRBJ1-1; tentatively, D is TRBD1 (6 bases). V was clipped by 4 bases and J by 5 bases, with 15 bases between them. The CDR3 has 14 amino acids. Germline-derived CDR1 and CDR2 are SGHRS and YFSETQ. The CDR3 spells CASSGTGFGTEAFF. The CDR3 bases are TGCGCCAGCAGCGGTACAGGGTTTGGAACTGAAGCTTTCTTT.

CDR3 protein: CSAPFVYGYTF. The CDR3 DNA follows: TGCAGTGCCCCATTTGTCTATGGCTACACCTTC. This sequence joins TRBV20-1 and TRBJ1-2; no clear D gene. The germline gives CDR1 DFQATT, CDR2 SNEGSKA (reference sequence). V lost 6 bases, J lost 4 bases, and 9 bases lay in between. There are 11 residues in the CDR3.

The CDR3: CASSPLQGVIGELFF. In nucleotides, the CDR3 is TGTGCCAGCTCACCACTACAGGGGGTTATCGGGGAGCTGTTTTTT. V gene TRBV18 combines with J gene TRBJ2-2, with TRBD1 identical over 8 bases. J was trimmed by 7 bases and V by 1 base; bases with no gene match: 5. Germline CDR1 reads KGHSH; CDR2 reads LQKENI. This CDR3 is 15 amino acids long.

The V gene is TRBV2, the J gene TRBJ2-7; TRBD1 matches 8 bases. Germline CDR1 reads SNHLY; CDR2 reads FYNNEI. J lost 0 bases, V lost 9 bases, and 7 bases had no gene match. The CDR3 sequence is 14 residues long. The CDR3: CASLGQGSSYEQYF. The DNA of the CDR3 is TGTGCCAGTCTAGGACAGGGTAGCTCCTACGAGCAGTACTTC.

The chain uses TRBV7-8 and TRBJ2-7; 12 nucleotides align to TRBD1. Germline V CDR1 and CDR2: SGHVS, FQNEAQ. Losses at the gene ends were 5 bases for V and 5 bases for J; bases not matched to a gene: 10. The CDR3 has 16 amino acids. CDR3 sequence: CASSKGRDRGRHEQYF. CDR3 nucleotide sequence: TGTGCCAGCAGCAAAGGCCGGGACAGGGGGCGACACGAGCAGTACTTC.